Each of the 11 T cell receptor beta chains below was sequenced from the same sample in a study of blood T cell repertoires in COVID-19. Some clones are missing from TCRdb's copy, which holds only in-frame ones; the method was immunoSEQ multiplex PCR. The table records some 30,000 clones, 84% of them present only once. The sample comprised peripheral blood. These receptors originate from a human donor in a cohort sampled during active COVID-19.

This chain links TRBV21-1 with TRBJ2-7; the table's D call TRBD2 went unverified against the DNA. TRBV21-1 represents a pseudogene. The CDR3 sequence is 15 residues long. CDR3 residues: CASNLGPGAEYEQYF. CDR3 nucleotide sequence: TGTGCCAGCAACCTCGGCCCGGGAGCGGAGTACGAGCAGTACTTC.

The rearrangement links TRBV11-2 to TRBJ2-7; 9 nucleotides match TRBD1. After removal of 5 bases from V and 6 bases from J, the junction contained 11 bases not matched to a gene. The CDR3 contains 15 residues. Per the germline V gene, CDR1 is SGHAT and CDR2 is FQNNGV. CDR3 sequence reads: CASSAGGTGLAEQYF. CDR3 nucleotides: TGTGCCAGCAGCGCCGGAGGGACAGGGTTGGCCGAGCAGTACTTC.

The rearrangement links TRBV4-1 to TRBJ1-1; 10 nucleotides agree with TRBD1. The CDR3 loop spans 15 amino acids. V shed 2 bases and J 6 bases; nucleotides not matched to a gene: 6. Germline-derived CDR1 and CDR2 are MGHRA and YSYEKL. CDR3 residues: CASSQLGQGRAEAFF. In DNA, the CDR3 is TGCGCCAGCAGCCAATTGGGACAGGGGAGGGCTGAAGCTTTCTTT.

This rearrangement joins TRBV6-4 to TRBJ1-1, with TRBD1 matching 8 bases. CDR1 is MRHNA, CDR2 SNTAGT, per germline. V lost 3 bases, J lost 5 bases, and 2 bases stayed unmatched. The CDR3 loop spans 13 amino acids. As DNA, the CDR3 is TGTGCCAGCAGTGAGAGACAGGGGACTGAAGCTTTCTTT. Translated, it gives CASSERQGTEAFF.

V usage is TRBV18 and J usage is TRBJ2-2; D gene unclear. The V and J ends lost 5 bases and 1 base respectively, with 11 bases between them. The germline V gene encodes CDR1 KGHSH and CDR2 LQKENI. This CDR3 is 15 amino acids long. The CDR3 region is CASSSLQKNTGELFF. The CDR3 DNA sequence: TGTGCCAGCTCATCCTTACAGAAGAACACCGGGGAGCTGTTTTTT.

This rearrangement joins TRBV7-2 to TRBJ1-5; 9 bases fit TRBD1. J gave up 6 bases and V 2 bases, and 5 bases lay outside the gene matches. The CDR3 is made up of 15 amino acids. CDR1 is SGHTA, CDR2 FQGNSA, per germline. CDR3: CASSLTGTGIQPQHF. CDR3 coding DNA: TGTGCCAGCAGCTTAACCGGGACAGGGATTCAGCCCCAGCATTTT. The full variable domain, its missing parts supplied by reference TRBV7-2 and TRBJ1-5, is GAGVSQSPSNKVTEKGKDVELRCDPISGHTALYWYRQSLGQGLEFLIYFQGNSAPDKSGLPSDRFSAERTGGSVSTLTIQRTQQEDSAVYLCASSLTGTGIQPQHFGDGTRLSIL.

The V gene is TRBV4-3, the J gene TRBJ1-4; 7 positions agree with TRBD1. The junction had 12 bases not matched to a gene; V was cut back by 4 bases and J by 4 bases. Germline V gene lookup returns CDR1 LGHNA and CDR2 YSLEER. The CDR3 loop spans 17 amino acids. The CDR3 nucleotides read TGCGCCAGCAGCCCCGAAGTTGTCGGGACAGTTAATGAAAAACTGTTTTTT. It encodes CASSPEVVGTVNEKLFF.

The V gene is TRBV5-4, the J gene TRBJ1-1; D call uncertain. The CDR3 contains 14 residues. CDR1 is SGHNT and CDR2 is YYREEE in the germline V gene (reference sequence). Between the trimmed V and J ends, which lost 6 bases and 1 base, there was a span of 13 bases. The CDR3 spells CASISGAENTEAFF. In DNA form, the CDR3 reads TGTGCCAGCATATCGGGAGCAGAGAACACTGAAGCTTTCTTT.

The table lists this clone with a count of one. The genes are TRBV6-2 or TRBV6-3 and TRBJ2-5; TRBD2 matches at 8 bases. Per germline, CDR1 MNHEY and CDR2 SVGEGT. Trimming removed 2 bases from V and 5 bases from J; junction bases left unmatched: 16. The CDR3 runs to 18 residues. CDR3 sequence reads: CASSYRRGAGGPRETQYF. The CDR3 DNA reads TGTGCCAGCAGTTACCGACGTGGGGCGGGGGGCCCGCGGGAGACCCAGTACTTC.

The chain is built from TRBV4-1 and TRBJ2-3; 8 bases are shared with TRBD1. The germline V gene has CDR1 MGHRA and CDR2 YSYEKL. The CDR3 is made up of 17 amino acids. The trim removed 0 bases at V and 4 bases at J, leaving 9 bases unmatched. The CDR3 coding sequence is TGCGCCAGCAGCCAAGAGTCAGGGGGCTTGTCGGCAGATACGCAGTATTTT. Its translation: CASSQESGGLSADTQYF.

The chain couples TRBV15 to TRBJ1-6, with D possibly matching TRBD1 (5 bases). Germline-derived CDR1 and CDR2 are LNHNV and YYDKDF (reference sequence). With 1 base removed from V and 2 bases from J, the gap between germline ends came to 9 bases. This CDR3 region has 16 residues. The CDR3: CATSRGGGAYNSPLHF. The CDR3 region has the DNA TGTGCCACCAGCAGAGGCGGGGGGGCCTATAATTCACCCCTCCACTTT.